Shown below are 10 T cell receptor beta chains from a single sample sequenced in a study of blood T cell repertoires in COVID-19 (dated by TCRdb to 2020 to 2021). Receptors were amplified or captured by the immunoSEQ multiplex PCR assay. TCRdb limited this immuneACCESS table to in-frame rearrangements with V and J called. A share of clones is missing; checked studies link under half to unresolved V genes, and the rest is unexplained. The table for this sample lists 55,000 to 90,000 clones; about 88% of them were counted only once. Together, the top ten hold about 1.5% of the sample. Material for sequencing was peripheral blood. These receptors came from a human donor in a cohort sampled during active COVID-19.

The V call is TRBV5-6, the J call TRBJ2-3; 8 bases line up with TRBD2. The CDR3 contains 19 residues. J lost 0 bases, V lost 0 bases, and 12 bases had no gene match. Germline assignment: CDR1 SGHDT and CDR2 YYEEEE. This chain's CDR3 is CASSLVTSGAPTSTDTQYF. In nucleotides, the CDR3 is TGTGCCAGCAGCTTGGTCACTAGCGGAGCCCCTACTAGCACAGATACGCAGTATTTT.

This chain links TRBV30 with TRBJ2-7, with D tentatively TRBD2 (5 bases). Trimming removed 5 bases from V and 3 bases from J, with 11 bases in between. Germline lookup yields CDR1 GTSNPN and CDR2 SVGIG (reference sequence). The CDR3 is 12 amino acids. This CDR3 reads CAWPFRDYEQYV. The CDR3 DNA reads as TGTGCCTGGCCGTTCCGGGACTACGAGCAGTACGTC.

This clone has only one observation. This sequence joins TRBV10-1 and TRBJ2-1; 10 nucleotides agree with TRBD2. The CDR3 consists of 14 residues. Germline V lookup: CDR1 WNHNN, CDR2 SYGVQD (reference sequence). V lost 6 bases, J lost 7 bases, and 6 bases stayed unmatched. CDR3 coding DNA: TGCGCCAGCAGCCTAGCGGGAGAAGAGAATGAGCAGTTCTTC. The encoded protein is CASSLAGEENEQFF.

This chain connects TRBV11-3 to TRBJ2-4, with TRBD1 identical over 9 bases. J lost 9 bases, V lost 5 bases, and 8 bases had no gene match. This CDR3 has 14 amino acids. The germline gives CDR1 SGHNT, CDR2 YENEEA. The CDR3 DNA follows: TGTGCCAGCAGCCCGTTGGACAGGGGTAGCATTCAGTACTTC. This gives the protein CASSPLDRGSIQYF. Full variable domain (missing parts from reference TRBV11-3 and TRBJ2-4): EAGVVQSPRYKIIEKKQPVAFWCNPISGHNTLYWYLQNLGQGPELLIRYENEEAVDDSQLPKDRFSAERLKGVDSTLKIQPAELGDSAVYLCASSPLDRGSIQYFGAGTRLSVL.

In its sample, this clone was seen once. The chain recombines TRBV3-1 (or the pseudogene TRBV3-2) with TRBJ2-1; TRBD2 is a possible D gene (6 bases). The CDR3 runs to 13 residues. From germline, CDR1 is LGHDT and CDR2 YNNKEL (reference sequence). V was pared by 3 bases and J by 7 bases, with 10 bases between. This CDR3 is CASSQRGGNEQFF. The CDR3 DNA sequence: TGTGCCAGCAGCCAGAGAGGAGGGAATGAGCAGTTCTTC.

The CDR3 DNA reads TGCAGCGTCGCCCCGGGACAGGGGACAATCTTATCTAGCACAGATACGCAGTATTTT. Residues: CSVAPGQGTILSSTDTQYF. The chain employs TRBV29-1 and TRBJ2-3, with 10 bases matching TRBD1. After removal of 6 bases from V and 0 bases from J, the junction contained 18 bases not matched to a gene. Germline-derived CDR1 and CDR2 are SQVTM and ANQGSEA. CDR3 length: 19 residues.

V and J are TRBV5-1 and TRBJ1-1; 8 nucleotides align to TRBD1. J lost 4 bases, V lost 4 bases, and 15 bases had no gene match. Germline values: CDR1 SGHRS, CDR2 YFSETQ. This CDR3 contains 17 residues. The chain's CDR3 is CASSHGSGGEGGTEAFF. CDR3 coding DNA: TGCGCCAGCAGCCACGGATCAGGGGGCGAAGGCGGCACTGAAGCTTTCTTT. Filled out from reference TRBV5-1 and TRBJ1-1, the complete variable domain reads KAGVTQTPRYLIKTRGQQVTLSCSPISGHRSVSWYQQTPGQGLQFLFEYFSETQRNKGNFPGRFSGRQFSNSRSEMNVSTLELGDSALYLCASSHGSGGEGGTEAFFGQGTRLTVV.

V is TRBV7-9 and J is TRBJ2-1; 8 bases fit TRBD2. J gave up 5 bases and V 0 bases, and 6 bases lay outside the gene matches. This CDR3 has 16 residues. Germline loops: CDR1 SEHNR, CDR2 FQNEAQ (reference sequence). CDR3 coding DNA: TGTGCCAGCAGCTTAGCCGGGCGGGAGGTCCACAATGAGCAGTTCTTC. Protein product: CASSLAGREVHNEQFF.

Note on this clone: One end of the junction varies from germline; a read error may be responsible. This sequence joins TRBV7-7 and TRBJ2-1, with D unclear. The CDR3 totals 14 residues. Germline CDR1 SSHAT, CDR2 FNYEAQ (reference sequence). As DNA, the CDR3 is TGTGCTAGCAGCTTAAACCCCCTGAGCAATGAGCAGTTCTTC. Encoded protein: CASSLNPLSNEQFF.

V usage is TRBV28 and J usage is TRBJ2-1; unclear D gene. Germline CDR1 is MDHEN and CDR2 is SYDVKM. There are 12 residues in the CDR3. V gave up 6 bases and J gave up 6 bases, with 9 bases separating them. CDR3 protein: CASSRATNEQFF. The DNA of the CDR3 is TGTGCCAGCAGCCGAGCTACCAATGAGCAGTTCTTC.